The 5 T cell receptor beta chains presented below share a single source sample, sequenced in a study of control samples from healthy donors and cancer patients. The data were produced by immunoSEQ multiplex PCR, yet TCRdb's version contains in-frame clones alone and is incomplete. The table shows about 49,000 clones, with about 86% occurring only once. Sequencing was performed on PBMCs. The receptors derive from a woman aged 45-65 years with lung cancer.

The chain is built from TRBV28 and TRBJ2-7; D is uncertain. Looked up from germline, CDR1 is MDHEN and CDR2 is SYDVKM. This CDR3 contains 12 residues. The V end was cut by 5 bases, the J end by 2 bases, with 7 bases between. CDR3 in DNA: TGTGCCAGCAGTCCCCAAGCCTACGAGCAGTACTTC. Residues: CASSPQAYEQYF.

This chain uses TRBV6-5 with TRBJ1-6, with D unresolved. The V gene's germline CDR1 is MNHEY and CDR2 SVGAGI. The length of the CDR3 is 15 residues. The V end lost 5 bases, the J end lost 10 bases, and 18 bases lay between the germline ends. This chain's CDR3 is CASSPKPRGGSPLHF. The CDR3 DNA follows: TGTGCCAGCAGTCCCAAGCCGCGCGGAGGCTCACCCCTCCACTTT.

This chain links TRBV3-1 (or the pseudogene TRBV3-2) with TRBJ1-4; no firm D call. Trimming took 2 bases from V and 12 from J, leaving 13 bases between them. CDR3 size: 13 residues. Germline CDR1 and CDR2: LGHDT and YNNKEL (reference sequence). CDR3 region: CASSQTRTGELFF. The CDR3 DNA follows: TGTGCCAGCAGCCAAACCAGGACGGGAGAACTGTTTTTT.

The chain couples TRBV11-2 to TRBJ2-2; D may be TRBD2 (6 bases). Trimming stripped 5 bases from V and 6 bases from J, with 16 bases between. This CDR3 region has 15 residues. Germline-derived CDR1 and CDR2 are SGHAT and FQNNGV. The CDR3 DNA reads TGTGCCAGCAGCGAACGTCGACTAGTGGCCGGGGAGCTGTTTTTT. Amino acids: CASSERRLVAGELFF. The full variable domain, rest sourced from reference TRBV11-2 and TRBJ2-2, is EAGVAQSPRYKIIEKRQSVAFWCNPISGHATLYWYQQILGQGPKLLIQFQNNGVVDDSQLPKDRFSAERLKGVDSTLKIQPAKLEDSAVYLCASSERRLVAGELFFGEGSRLTVL.

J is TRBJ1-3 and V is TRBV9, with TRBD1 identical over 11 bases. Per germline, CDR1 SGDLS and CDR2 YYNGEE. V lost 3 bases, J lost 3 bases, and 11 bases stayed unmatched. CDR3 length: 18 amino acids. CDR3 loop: CASSGNGDRGIFGNTIYF. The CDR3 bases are TGTGCCAGCAGCGGGAATGGGGACAGGGGGATTTTTGGAAACACCATATATTTT.